This TCR beta chain was identified in a study of human T cells and chemical hapten exposure. TCRdb ran MiXCR on the RACE reads and lists one entry per CDR3 protein. The table includes roughly 190,000 distinct CDR3 sequences, 20% to 25% detected once. Described time point: patch test 1, 2 weeks after DPC sensitization. The treatment was: therapeutic diphenylcyclopropenone sensitization with weekly scalp DPC. This CDR3 is built from 16 residues. Germline V lookup: CDR1 LGHNA, CDR2 YNFKEQ. Trimming left V 1 base short and J 4 bases short, with 13 bases between. This TCR was recovered from a woman in her fifties or sixties with alopecia areata. Some clones in this sample may be carry-over from other donors' samples. The chain is built from TRBV4-2 and TRBJ2-2, with a possible D match to TRBD2 (5 bases). The material sequenced was whole blood, taken in connection with sensitization to the hapten diphenylcyclopropenone (DPC). The chain's CDR3 is CASSQVPGVGTGELFF. DNA for the CDR3: TGTGCCAGCAGCCAAGTCCCCGGGGTTGGCACCGGGGAGCTGTTTTTT.